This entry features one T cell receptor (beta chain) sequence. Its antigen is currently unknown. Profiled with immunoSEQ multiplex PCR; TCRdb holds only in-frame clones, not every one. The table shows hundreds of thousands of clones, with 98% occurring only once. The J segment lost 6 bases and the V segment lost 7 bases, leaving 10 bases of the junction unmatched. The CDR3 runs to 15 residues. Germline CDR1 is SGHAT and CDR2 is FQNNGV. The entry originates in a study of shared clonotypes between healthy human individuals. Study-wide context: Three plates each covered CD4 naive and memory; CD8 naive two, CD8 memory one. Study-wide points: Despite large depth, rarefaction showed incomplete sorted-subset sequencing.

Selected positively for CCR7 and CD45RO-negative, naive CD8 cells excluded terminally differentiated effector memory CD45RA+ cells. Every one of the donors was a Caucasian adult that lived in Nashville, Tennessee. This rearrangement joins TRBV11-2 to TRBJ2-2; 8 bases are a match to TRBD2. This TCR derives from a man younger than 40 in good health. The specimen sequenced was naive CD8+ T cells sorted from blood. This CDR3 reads CASTSSGRSSGELFF. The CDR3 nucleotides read TGTGCCAGCACCAGCAGCGGGAGAAGTTCCGGGGAGCTGTTTTTT.